The T cell receptor beta chain under discussion was sequenced for a study of identical twins. The CDR3 has 16 residues. V dropped 3 bases and J dropped 6; count of bases not matched to a gene: 9. Germline V gene data show CDR1 as LGHNT and CDR2 as FRNRAP. TCRdb recomputed calls from the 5' RACE reads with MiXCR, one row per CDR3 protein. Here the sample spans roughly 190,000 distinct CDR3 sequences, approximately 15% being singletons. These same records also appear under a second study, on T cells expressing NK-cell markers. In that study: Dominant NKG2C+ clonotypes were found to form about 1.0-7.5% of CD8+ T cells in several donors.

Sequenced sample: CD8+ T cells sorted from blood. The TCR sequence derives from a young woman in good health. This chain links TRBV12-5 with TRBJ2-2; 8 bases are shared with TRBD2. CDR3 sequence (DNA): TGTGCTAGTGGTTTCGCCGTGAGCGGGAGTGCCGGGGAGCTGTTTTTT. It codes for CASGFAVSGSAGELFF.